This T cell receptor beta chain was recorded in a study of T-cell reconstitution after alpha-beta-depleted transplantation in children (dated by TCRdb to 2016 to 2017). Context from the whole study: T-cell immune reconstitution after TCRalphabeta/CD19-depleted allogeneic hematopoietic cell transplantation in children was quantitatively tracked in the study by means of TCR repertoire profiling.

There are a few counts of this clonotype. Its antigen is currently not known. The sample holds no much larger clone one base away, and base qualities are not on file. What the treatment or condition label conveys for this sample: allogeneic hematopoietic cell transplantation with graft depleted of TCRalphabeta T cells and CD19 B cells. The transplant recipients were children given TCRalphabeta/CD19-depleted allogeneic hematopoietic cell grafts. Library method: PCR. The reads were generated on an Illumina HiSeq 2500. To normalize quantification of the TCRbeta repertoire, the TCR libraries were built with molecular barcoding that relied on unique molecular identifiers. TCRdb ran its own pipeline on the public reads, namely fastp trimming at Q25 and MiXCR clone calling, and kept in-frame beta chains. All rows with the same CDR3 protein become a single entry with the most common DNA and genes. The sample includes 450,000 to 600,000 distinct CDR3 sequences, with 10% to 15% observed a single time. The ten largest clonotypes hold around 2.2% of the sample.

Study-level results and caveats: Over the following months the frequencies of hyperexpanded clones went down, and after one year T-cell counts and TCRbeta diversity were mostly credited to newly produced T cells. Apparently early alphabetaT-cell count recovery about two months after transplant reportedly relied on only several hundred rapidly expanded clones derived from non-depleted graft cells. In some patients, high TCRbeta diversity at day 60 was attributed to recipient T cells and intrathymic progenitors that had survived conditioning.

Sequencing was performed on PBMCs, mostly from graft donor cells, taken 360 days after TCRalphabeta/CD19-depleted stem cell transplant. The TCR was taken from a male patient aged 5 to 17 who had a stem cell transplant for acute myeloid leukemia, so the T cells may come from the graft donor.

The bases are TGTGCCAGCAGTTACGCTCATAGCGGGAGGGCCGGAAACAATGAGCAGTTCTTC. It is translated as CASSYAHSGRAGNNEQFF. The sequence links TRBV6-2 or TRBV6-3 to TRBJ2-1, with 11 bases in between that match TRBD2. The CDR3 runs 18 residues from the cysteine to the phenylalanine. The read is trimmed to its CDR3 DNA, 54 bases read in frame from base 1. CDR1 and CDR2, looked up from the germline V gene, are MNHEY and SVGEGT. Trimming takes 2 bases off V and 5 bases off J; junction bases not matched to a gene: 11.